The TCR beta chain under discussion was sequenced for a study of blood T cell repertoires in COVID-19. Study details: Sample material is recorded as cDNA or gDNA derived from T cells, B-cell-depleted T cells, or PBMCs.

Germline V gene data show CDR1 as SGHAT and CDR2 as FQNNGV. The V gene lost 4 bases and the J gene lost 4 bases, with 8 bases spanning the gap. There are 12 residues in the CDR3. Authors' analysis steps: Amplified reference gene primers provided the basis for estimating nucleated cell counts. The method was immunoSEQ multiplex PCR; TCRdb's version includes in-frame clones alone and lacks a portion of them. V and J calls and clone size are as listed in that table; D and trimming were resolved from the DNA. The repertoire holds about 370,000 clones, with approximately 89% as singletons. Patients of the Seattle cohort, enrolled during active infection, were followed longitudinally.

The source material was peripheral blood. The chain recombines TRBV11-2 with TRBJ2-7; D uncertain. The TCR was taken from a woman aged 25 to 39 with COVID-19, enrolled during active disease. The CDR3 DNA reads TGTGCCAGCAGCTCCCCTCTATACGAGCAGTACTTC. Its translation: CASSSPLYEQYF.